The clone carrying this T cell receptor (beta chain) was observed a handful of times. The sample is drawn from a study of blood T cell repertoires in COVID-19. Germline V gene sequence: CDR1 SNHLY, CDR2 FYNNEI. The CDR3 runs 14 residues. V was trimmed by 2 bases and J by 7 bases, leaving 11 bases between them. Clones were sequenced by immunoSEQ multiplex PCR, and TCRdb holds only the in-frame ones, with some missing. The table has fewer than 250,000 clones, under 90% seen once. This sequence originates from a woman in her fifties or sixties with acute COVID-19. The V and J genes are TRBV2 and TRBJ1-4, with unresolved D. Sequencing input: PBMCs or T cells enriched from blood (not recorded which). The CDR3 here is CASSEWGVGEKLFF. The CDR3 DNA is TGTGCCAGCAGTGAATGGGGAGTTGGTGAAAAACTGTTTTTT.